This entry is about one TCR beta chain. As yet, its antigen is unknown. Treatment given: about 20 received Ad26.COV2.S at low or high dose, single or two shots; roughly five received placebo; per-sample allocation not given. Material that was analyzed had been drawn on day 63 after the first vaccine or placebo injection. Recruitment in Boston yielded a donor of adult age, 18-55 years. This specimen comes from a study of Ad26.COV2.S vaccination and SARS-CoV-2 variants. General study points: Comparability of non-spike TCR breadth was observed across vaccine and placebo recipients.

Germline V lookup: CDR1 SGHVS, CDR2 FQNEAQ. Trimming took 1 base from V and 2 from J; bases not matched to a gene: 4. The CDR3 length is 16 residues. The method was immunoSEQ multiplex PCR; TCRdb's version includes in-frame clones alone and lacks a portion of them. The table lists 400,000 or so clones, around nine tenths of them singletons. Sequences were derived from peripheral blood, sampled in a trial of Ad26.COV2.S vaccine versus placebo. This sequence was found in a person between 18 and 65 years old who received the Ad26.COV2.S COVID-19 vaccine or a placebo. The genes are TRBV7-8 and TRBJ2-1; TRBD2 aligns across 8 bases. CDR3 protein: CASSLEFGGAYNEQFF. In DNA, the CDR3 is TGTGCCAGCAGCTTAGAATTCGGGGGGGCCTACAATGAGCAGTTCTTC.